This T cell receptor beta chain was recorded in a study of T-cell reconstitution after alpha-beta-depleted transplantation in children. V dropped 8 bases and J dropped 9 bases, with 11 bases sitting between them. Germline CDR1 is LNHNV and CDR2 is YYDKDF (reference sequence). There are 11 residues in the CDR3. Construction of the TCRbeta library involved unique molecular identifiers. TCRdb processed the PCR reads anew with MiXCR; each CDR3 protein has one entry. The sample has 600,000 to 700,000 distinct CDR3 sequences, 16% seen once. This clonotype was picked up a small number of times. The specimen comprised PBMCs from the stem cell graft donor, sampled from the stem cell graft. This chain uses TRBV15 with TRBJ2-4; TRBD2 is a possible D gene (5 bases). This sequence was found in a human donor who donated a stem cell graft to a child with acute myeloid leukemia. The CDR3 sequence: CATLGVGIQYF. Written as DNA, the CDR3 is TGTGCCACCCTCGGGGTCGGCATTCAGTACTTC.